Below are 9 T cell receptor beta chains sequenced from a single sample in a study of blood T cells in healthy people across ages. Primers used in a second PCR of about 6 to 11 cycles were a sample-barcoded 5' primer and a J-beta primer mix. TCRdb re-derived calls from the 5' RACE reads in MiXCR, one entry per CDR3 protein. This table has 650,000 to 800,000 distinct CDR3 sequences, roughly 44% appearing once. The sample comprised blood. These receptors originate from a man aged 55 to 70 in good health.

The CDR3 coding sequence is TGTGCCAGCCCCCTACTCGGCCCCGGAGAATCACCCCTCCACTTT. It yields the protein CASPLLGPGESPLHF. The chain uses TRBV21-1 and TRBJ1-6; the table calls TRBD1, which could not be checked here. TRBV21-1 corresponds to a pseudogene. This CDR3 is 15 amino acids long.

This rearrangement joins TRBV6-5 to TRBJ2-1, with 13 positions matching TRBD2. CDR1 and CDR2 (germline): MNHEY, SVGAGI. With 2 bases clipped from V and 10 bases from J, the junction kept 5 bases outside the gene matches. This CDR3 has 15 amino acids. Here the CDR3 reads CASSYTSGGEREQFF. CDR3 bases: TGTGCCAGCAGTTACACTAGCGGGGGGGAACGGGAGCAGTTCTTC.

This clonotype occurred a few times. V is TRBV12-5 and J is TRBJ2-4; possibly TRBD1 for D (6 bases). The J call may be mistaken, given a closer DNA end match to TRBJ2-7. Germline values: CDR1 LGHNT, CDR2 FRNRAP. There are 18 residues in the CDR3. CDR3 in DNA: TGTGCTAGTGGTTTGCCCCACGGCGGGTGGGGGCCGGGGTACGAGCAGTACTTC. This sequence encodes CASGLPHGGWGPGYEQYF.

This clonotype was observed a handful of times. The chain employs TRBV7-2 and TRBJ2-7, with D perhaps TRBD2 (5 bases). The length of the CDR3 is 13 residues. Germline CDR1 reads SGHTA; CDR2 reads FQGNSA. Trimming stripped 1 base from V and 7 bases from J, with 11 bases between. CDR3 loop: CASSLDRWREQYF. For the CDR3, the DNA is TGTGCCAGCAGCTTAGACAGATGGAGGGAGCAGTACTTC. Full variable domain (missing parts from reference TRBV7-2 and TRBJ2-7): GAGVSQSPSNKVTEKGKDVELRCDPISGHTALYWYRQSLGQGLEFLIYFQGNSAPDKSGLPSDRFSAERTGGSVSTLTIQRTQQEDSAVYLCASSLDRWREQYFGPGTRLTVT.

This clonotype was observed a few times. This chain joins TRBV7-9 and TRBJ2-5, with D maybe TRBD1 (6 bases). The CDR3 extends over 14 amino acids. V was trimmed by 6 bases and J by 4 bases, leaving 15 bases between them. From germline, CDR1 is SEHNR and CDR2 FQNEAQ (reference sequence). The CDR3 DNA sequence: TGTGCCAGCAGACCAACAGGGTTGCCAGAGACCCAGTACTTC. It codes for CASRPTGLPETQYF.

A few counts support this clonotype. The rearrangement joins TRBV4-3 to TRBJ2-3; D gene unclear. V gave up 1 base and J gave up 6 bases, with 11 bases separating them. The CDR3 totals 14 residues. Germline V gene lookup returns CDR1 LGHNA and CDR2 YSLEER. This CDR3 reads CASSQVSLRDTQYF. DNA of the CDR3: TGCGCCAGCAGCCAAGTCTCCTTGCGGGATACGCAGTATTTT.

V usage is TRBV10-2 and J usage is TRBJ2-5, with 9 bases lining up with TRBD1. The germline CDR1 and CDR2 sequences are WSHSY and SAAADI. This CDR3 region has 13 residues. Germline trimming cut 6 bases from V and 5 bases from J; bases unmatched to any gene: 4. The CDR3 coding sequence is TGCGCCAGCAGCAAACAGGGGGCGGAGACCCAGTACTTC. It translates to CASSKQGAETQYF.

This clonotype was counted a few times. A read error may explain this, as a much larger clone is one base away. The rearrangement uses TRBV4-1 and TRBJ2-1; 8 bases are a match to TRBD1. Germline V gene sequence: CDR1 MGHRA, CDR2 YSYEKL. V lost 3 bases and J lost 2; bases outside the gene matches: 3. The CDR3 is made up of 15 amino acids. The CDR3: CASSHGQGPYNEQFF. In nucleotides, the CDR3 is TGCGCCAGCAGCCACGGACAGGGACCCTACAATGAGCAGTTCTTC.

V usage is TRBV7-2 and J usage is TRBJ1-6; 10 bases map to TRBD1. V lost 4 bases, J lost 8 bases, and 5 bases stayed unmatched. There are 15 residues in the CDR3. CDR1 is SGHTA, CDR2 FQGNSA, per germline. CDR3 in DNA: TGTGCCAGCAGCTCCCGACAGGGGGCTGATTCACCCCTCCACTTT. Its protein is CASSSRQGADSPLHF.